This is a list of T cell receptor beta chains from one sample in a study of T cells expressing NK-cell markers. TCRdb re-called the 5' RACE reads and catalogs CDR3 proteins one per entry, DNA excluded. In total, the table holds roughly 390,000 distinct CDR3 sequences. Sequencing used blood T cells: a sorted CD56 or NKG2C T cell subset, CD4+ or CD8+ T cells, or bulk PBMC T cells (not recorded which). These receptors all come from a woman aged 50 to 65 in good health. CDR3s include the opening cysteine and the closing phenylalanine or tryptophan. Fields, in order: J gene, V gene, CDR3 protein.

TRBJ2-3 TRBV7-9 CASSPPYTDTQYF
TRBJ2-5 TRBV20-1 CSAAPIIETQYF
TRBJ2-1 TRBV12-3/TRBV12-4 CASSFPGLSGSSTEQFF
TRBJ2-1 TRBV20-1 CSARDNALSYNEQFF
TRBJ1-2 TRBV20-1 CSARDTIGVRRYTF
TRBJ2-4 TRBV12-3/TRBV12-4 CASSPSGAGGIQYF
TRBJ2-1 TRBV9 CASSGQIFREQFF
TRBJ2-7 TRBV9 CASSVGGLDYEQYF
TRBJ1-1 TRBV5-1 CASSLGYGQKNTEAFF
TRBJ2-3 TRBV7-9 CASSYWTSGRATKLTDTQYF
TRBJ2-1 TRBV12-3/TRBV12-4 CASSLTRLSYNEQFF
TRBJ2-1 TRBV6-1 CASSVTDVGSYNEQFF
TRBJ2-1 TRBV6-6 CASSYKLGQFF
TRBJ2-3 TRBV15 CATTRRREKADTQYF
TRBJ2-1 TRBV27 CASRVAGVSYNEQFF
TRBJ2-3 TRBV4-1 CASSQDRVAGGITDTQYF
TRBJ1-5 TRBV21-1 CASRPILDRPSNQPQHF
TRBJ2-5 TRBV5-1 CASTPAGGDQETQYF
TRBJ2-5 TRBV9 CASSEVQVGETQYF
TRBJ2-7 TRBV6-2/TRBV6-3 CASSLSRIAGNYEQYF
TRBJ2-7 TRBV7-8 CASSLSLARSSYEQYF
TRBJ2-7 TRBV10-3 CAIKGLAGVMDEQYF
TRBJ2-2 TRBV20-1 CSARDLAGGHTGELFF
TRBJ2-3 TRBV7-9 CASSPPSGTSTDTQYF
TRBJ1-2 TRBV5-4 CASSLNPGAYGYTF
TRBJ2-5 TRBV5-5 CASSFIGLAGKETQYF
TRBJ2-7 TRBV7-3 CASSSTSGSFHEQYF
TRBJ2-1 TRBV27 CASRDTSGSIFLEQFF
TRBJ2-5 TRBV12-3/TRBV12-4 CASSFLAGVETQYF
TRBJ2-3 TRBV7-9 CASSPGTHTDTQYF
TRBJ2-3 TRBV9 CASSLTGGPVYF
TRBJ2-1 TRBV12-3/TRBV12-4 CASSLVVEREGHNEQFF
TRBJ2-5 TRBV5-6 CASSLEGTETQYF
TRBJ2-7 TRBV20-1 CSAMKGNTYEQYF
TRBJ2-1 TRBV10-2 CASSQIAGSSNNEQFF
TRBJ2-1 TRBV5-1 CASSLRGQGGNEQFF
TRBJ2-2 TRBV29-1 CSVEVRGFIGELFF
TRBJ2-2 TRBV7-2 CASTRRLYTGELFF
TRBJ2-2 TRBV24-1 CATSDPRTLAGTTNTGELFF
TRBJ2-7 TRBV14 CASSQAPGLAGYEQYF
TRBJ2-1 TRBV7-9 CASSLVRGVNEQFF
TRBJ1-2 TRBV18 CASSPSPGMMVYTF
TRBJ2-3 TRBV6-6 CASSYRGGGYTDTQYF
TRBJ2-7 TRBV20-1 CSARGLAKLGEQYF
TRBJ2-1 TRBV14 CASSQVSSLRLDEQFF
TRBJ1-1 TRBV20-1 CSAGTPGATEAFF
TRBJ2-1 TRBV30 CAWSGQGGPNEQFF
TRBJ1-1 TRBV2 CASSPDRGQAFF
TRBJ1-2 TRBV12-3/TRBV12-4 CASSGRGAYGYTF
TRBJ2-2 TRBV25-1 CASSIRYTGELFF
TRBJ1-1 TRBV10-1 CASRKNQGYEAFF